This entry features one T cell receptor beta chain sequence. Antigen specificity is unknown. Through a sample-barcoded 5' primer and a J-beta primer mix, a second PCR was run for about 7 to 12 cycles. Via MiXCR, TCRdb re-called the 5' RACE reads, giving one row per CDR3 protein. Of some 1.7 million distinct CDR3 sequences listed, under 30% are singletons. The sample is drawn from a study of blood T cells in healthy people across ages. General observations from the study: As age increased, TCR beta diversity per million T cells fell in a roughly linear fashion.

Whenever a sample was processed, at least 6.5 million PBMCs were isolated. This CDR3 has 14 amino acids. Germline V CDR1 and CDR2: SGDLS, YYNGEE. V dropped 7 bases and J dropped 5; count of bases not matched to a gene: 8. The source material was blood. This chain links TRBV9 with TRBJ2-7; 11 bases line up with TRBD2. This receptor was obtained from a woman younger than 45 in good health. CDR3 region: CASGSTSGRNEQYF. The CDR3 DNA sequence: TGTGCCAGCGGTTCAACTAGCGGGAGAAACGAGCAGTACTTC.